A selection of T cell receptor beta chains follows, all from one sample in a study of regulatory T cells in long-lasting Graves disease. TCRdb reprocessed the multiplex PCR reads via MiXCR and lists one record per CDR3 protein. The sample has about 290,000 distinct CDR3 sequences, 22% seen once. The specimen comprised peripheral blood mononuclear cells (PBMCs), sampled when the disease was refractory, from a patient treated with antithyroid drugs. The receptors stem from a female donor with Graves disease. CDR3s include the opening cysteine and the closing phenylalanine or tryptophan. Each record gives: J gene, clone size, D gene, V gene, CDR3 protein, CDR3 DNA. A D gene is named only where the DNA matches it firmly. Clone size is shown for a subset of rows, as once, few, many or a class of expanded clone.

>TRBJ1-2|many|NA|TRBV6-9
CASSSRENYGYTF
TGTGCCAGCAGTTCGAGGGAAAACTATGGCTACACCTTC
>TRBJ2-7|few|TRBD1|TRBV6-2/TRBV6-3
CASSFNSGQNYEQYF
TGTGCCAGCAGTTTCAACTCGGGACAGAACTACGAGCAGTACTTC
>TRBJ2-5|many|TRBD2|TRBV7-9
CASSSVIAGGGETQYF
TGTGCCAGCAGCTCCGTAATAGCGGGAGGTGGAGAGACCCAGTACTTC
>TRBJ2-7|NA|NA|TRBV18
CASSPPASDERYF
TGTGCCAGCTCACCACCAGCGTCCGACGAGCGGTACTTC
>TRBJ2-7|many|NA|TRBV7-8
CASSPLYRTTKADEQYF
TGTGCCAGCAGCCCGTTATACCGGACGACCAAAGCGGACGAGCAGTACTTC
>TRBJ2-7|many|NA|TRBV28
CASSLPPLLARDEQYF
TGTGCCAGCAGTTTACCCCCCCTACTAGCAAGGGACGAGCAGTACTTC
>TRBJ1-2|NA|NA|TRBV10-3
CAISAYRDGYTF
TGTGCCATCAGTGCCTACAGGGACGGCTACACCTTC
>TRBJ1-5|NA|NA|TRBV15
CATSSPPKAQHF
TGTGCCACCAGCAGCCCACCGAAAGCCCAGCATTTT
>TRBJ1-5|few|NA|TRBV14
CAHRGQNQPQHF
TGTGCCCATAGAGGACAAAATCAGCCCCAGCATTTT
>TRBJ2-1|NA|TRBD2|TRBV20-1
CSASGLAGDEQFF
TGCAGTGCCTCCGGACTAGCGGGAGATGAGCAGTTCTTC
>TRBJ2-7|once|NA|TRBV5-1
CASSWGIQQGEQYF
TGCGCCAGCAGCTGGGGTATTCAACAGGGTGAGCAGTACTTC
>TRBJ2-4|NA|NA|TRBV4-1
CASATKVQGFEGNIQYF
TGCGCCAGCGCGACAAAAGTACAGGGTTTTGAGGGAAACATTCAGTACTTC
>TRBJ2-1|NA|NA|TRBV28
CASSYAGTSIYNEQFF
TGTGCCAGCAGTTACGCCGGGACAAGTATTTACAATGAGCAGTTCTTC
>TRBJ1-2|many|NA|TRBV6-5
CASSYSNTGDGYTF
TGTGCCAGCAGTTACTCGAACACGGGGGATGGCTACACCTTC
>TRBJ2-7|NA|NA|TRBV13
CASSSSHEQYF
TGTGCCAGCAGCTCGTCCCACGAGCAGTACTTC
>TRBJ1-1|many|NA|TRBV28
CASSPPRNTEAFF
TGTGCCAGCAGTCCGCCGAGGAACACTGAAGCTTTCTTT
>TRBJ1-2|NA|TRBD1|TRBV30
CAWSAQGGYGYTF
TGTGCCTGGAGTGCACAGGGGGGCTATGGCTACACCTTC
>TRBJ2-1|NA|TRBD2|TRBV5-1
CASSLRLSGGYNEQFF
TGCGCCAGCAGCTTGAGGCTTAGCGGGGGGTACAATGAGCAGTTCTTC
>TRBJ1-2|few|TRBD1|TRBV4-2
CASSQDNRGHDYGYTF
TGTGCCAGCAGCCAAGATAACAGGGGGCACGACTATGGCTACACCTTC
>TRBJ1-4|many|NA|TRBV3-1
CASSVDQGNEKLFF
TGTGCCAGCAGCGTAGATCAGGGTAATGAAAAACTGTTTTTT
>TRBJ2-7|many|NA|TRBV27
CASRTRDGYYEQYF
TGTGCCAGCAGAACCCGGGACGGGTACTACGAGCAGTACTTC
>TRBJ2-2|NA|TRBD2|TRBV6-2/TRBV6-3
CASNLRGGRANGELFF
TGTGCCAGCAATCTCCGGGGAGGGAGGGCCAACGGGGAGCTGTTTTTT
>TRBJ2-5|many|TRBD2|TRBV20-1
CSARKRTSEETQYF
TGCAGTGCTAGAAAGAGGACTAGCGAAGAGACCCAGTACTTC
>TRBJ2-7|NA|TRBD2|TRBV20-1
CSARDSGSGSGFYEQYF
TGCAGTGCTAGAGATAGCGGTAGCGGGAGCGGTTTCTACGAGCAGTACTTC
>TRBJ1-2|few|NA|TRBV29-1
CSVEPQGFDGYTF
TGCAGCGTTGAACCTCAGGGGTTCGATGGCTACACCTTC
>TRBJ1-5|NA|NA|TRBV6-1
CASLQGSYSNQPQHF
TGTGCCAGTCTTCAGGGTTCGTATAGCAATCAGCCCCAGCATTTT
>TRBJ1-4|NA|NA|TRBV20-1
CSTSSFGRNNEKLFF
TGCAGTACTAGCTCATTTGGCAGAAATAATGAAAAACTGTTTTTT
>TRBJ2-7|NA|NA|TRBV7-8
CASSFDGYYEQYF
TGTGCCAGCAGCTTCGACGGGTACTACGAGCAGTACTTC
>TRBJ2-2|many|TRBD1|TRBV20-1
CSARGQGANTGELFF
TGCAGTGCCAGAGGACAGGGGGCGAACACCGGGGAGCTGTTTTTT
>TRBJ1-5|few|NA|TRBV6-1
CASYDSNQPQHF
TGTGCCAGCTATGACAGCAATCAGCCCCAGCATTTT
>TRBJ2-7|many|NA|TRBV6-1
CASSEWVYEQYF
TGTGCCAGCAGTGAGTGGGTTTACGAGCAGTACTTC
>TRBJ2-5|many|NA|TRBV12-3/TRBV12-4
CASSHPPMTLRGETQYF
TGTGCCAGCAGTCACCCCCCGATGACTCTGAGGGGAGAGACCCAGTACTTC
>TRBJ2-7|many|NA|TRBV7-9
CASSLARYEQYF
TGTGCCAGCAGCTTAGCCCGCTACGAGCAGTACTTC
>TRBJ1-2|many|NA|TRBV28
CASSPQRGGRYGYTF
TGTGCCAGCAGTCCCCAAAGGGGAGGGAGGTATGGCTACACCTTC
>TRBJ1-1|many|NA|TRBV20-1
CSANANGRPNTEAFF
TGCAGTGCTAATGCTAACGGACGGCCGAACACTGAAGCTTTCTTT
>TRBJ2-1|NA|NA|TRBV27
CASTGLVITKMFF
TGTGCCAGCACGGGTCTAGTGATTACCAAGATGTTCTTC
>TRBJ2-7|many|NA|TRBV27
CASKDYLSYEQYF
TGTGCCAGCAAGGACTACCTCTCCTACGAGCAGTACTTC
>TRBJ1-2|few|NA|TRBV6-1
CASSDIGTNYGYTF
TGTGCCAGCAGTGATATCGGGACAAACTATGGCTACACCTTC
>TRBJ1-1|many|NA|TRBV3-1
CASSPNGGLNTEAFF
TGTGCCAGCAGCCCGAATGGGGGGCTCAACACTGAAGCTTTCTTT
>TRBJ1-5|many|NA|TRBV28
CASSAQGGGNQPQHF
TGTGCCAGCAGTGCTCAGGGTGGAGGCAATCAGCCCCAGCATTTT
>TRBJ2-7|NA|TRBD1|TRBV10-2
CASRQGTGSYEQYF
TGCGCCAGCAGGCAGGGGACAGGGTCCTACGAGCAGTACTTC
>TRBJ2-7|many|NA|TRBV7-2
CASSLHRSSSYEQYF
TGTGCCAGCAGCTTACACAGGTCCTCCTCCTACGAGCAGTACTTC
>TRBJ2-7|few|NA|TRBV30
CAWGSGAYEQYF
TGTGCCTGGGGATCGGGTGCCTACGAGCAGTACTTC
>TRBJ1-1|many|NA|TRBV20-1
CSARVDWGTEAFF
TGCAGTGCTAGAGTAGATTGGGGCACTGAAGCTTTCTTT
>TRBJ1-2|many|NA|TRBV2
CASSELMGRDGYTF
TGTGCCAGCAGTGAACTTATGGGGAGAGATGGCTACACCTTC
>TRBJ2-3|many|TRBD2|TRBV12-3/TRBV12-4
CASSPREEPGTQYF
TGTGCCAGCAGCCCTCGGGAGGAACCTGGTACGCAGTATTTT
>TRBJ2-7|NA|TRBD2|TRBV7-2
CAGSLEATGLAPSYEQYF
TGTGCCGGCAGCTTAGAAGCCACAGGACTAGCGCCTTCGTACGAGCAGTACTTC
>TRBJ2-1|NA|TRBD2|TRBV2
CASRGTSTTYNEQFF
TGTGCCAGCAGGGGGACTAGCACAACCTACAATGAGCAGTTCTTC
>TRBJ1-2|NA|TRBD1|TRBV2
CASGLTGVDGYTF
TGTGCCAGCGGACTGACAGGGGTGGATGGCTACACCTTC
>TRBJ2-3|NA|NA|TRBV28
CASSFQGEDTQYF
TGTGCCAGCAGTTTCCAGGGTGAAGATACGCAGTATTTT
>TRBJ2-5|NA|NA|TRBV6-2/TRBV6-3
CASSPGGQETQNF
TGTGCCAGCAGTCCCGGAGGGCAAGAGACCCAGAACTTC
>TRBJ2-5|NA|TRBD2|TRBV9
CASSVDLFGGAQYF
TGTGCCAGCAGCGTAGACCTCTTTGGGGGGGCCCAGTACTTC
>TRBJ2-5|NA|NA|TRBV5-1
CASSLDPQETQYF
TGCGCCAGCAGCTTGGACCCTCAAGAGACCCAGTACTTC